The 4 T cell receptor beta chains in this list originate from one sample, sequenced in a study of T-cell memory formation after mild COVID-19. TCRdb reanalysed the 5' RACE reads using MiXCR and keeps one entry per CDR3 protein. The data show more than 350,000 distinct CDR3 sequences, about 17% seen once. The source material was PBMCs or a T cell subset sorted from them (not recorded which). These receptors all come from a man aged 18 to 35 who had mild COVID-19 (a few samples of this study predate the infection). Cell type and time point are not known.

This clonotype occurred a few times. The rearrangement joins TRBV7-9 to TRBJ2-7, with unresolved D. The V gene lost 5 bases and the J gene lost 4 bases, with 15 bases spanning the gap. The CDR3 loop spans 14 amino acids. Germline lookup yields CDR1 SEHNR and CDR2 FQNEAQ (reference sequence). CDR3 in DNA: TGTGCCAGCAGCCCCTCAGGAGCCCTTTACGAGCAGTACTTC. Protein: CASSPSGALYEQYF.

Only a few counts were recorded for this clonotype. The chain recombines TRBV5-1 with TRBJ2-1; 9 nucleotides agree with TRBD2. Per the germline V gene, CDR1 is SGHRS and CDR2 is YFSETQ. The V segment lost 1 base and the J segment 8 bases; nucleotides outside the gene matches: 7. The CDR3 is 15 residues long. The CDR3, as DNA: TGCGCCAGCAGCTTGAGGCGGGGGGGTTTCGATGAGCAGTTCTTC. Translated: CASSLRRGGFDEQFF.

In this sample, this clonotype turned up a few times. The rearrangement joins TRBV7-2 to TRBJ2-1; 7 bases map to TRBD2. CDR1 is SGHTA and CDR2 is FQGNSA in the germline V gene. Trimming at V came to 9 bases and at J to 0 bases, leaving 5 bases not matched to a gene. This CDR3 has 14 amino acids. The CDR3 protein is CASNRGDSYNEQFF. The CDR3 DNA sequence: TGTGCCAGTAACCGGGGGGACTCCTACAATGAGCAGTTCTTC.

This chain links TRBV12-3 or TRBV12-4 with TRBJ1-1; 7 bases match TRBD1. CDR3 length equals 13 residues. The V and J ends lost 4 bases and 5 bases, in that order; junction bases with no gene match: 4. CDR3 residues: CASSSGTETEAFF. CDR3 in DNA: TGTGCCAGCAGTTCCGGGACAGAGACTGAAGCTTTCTTT.